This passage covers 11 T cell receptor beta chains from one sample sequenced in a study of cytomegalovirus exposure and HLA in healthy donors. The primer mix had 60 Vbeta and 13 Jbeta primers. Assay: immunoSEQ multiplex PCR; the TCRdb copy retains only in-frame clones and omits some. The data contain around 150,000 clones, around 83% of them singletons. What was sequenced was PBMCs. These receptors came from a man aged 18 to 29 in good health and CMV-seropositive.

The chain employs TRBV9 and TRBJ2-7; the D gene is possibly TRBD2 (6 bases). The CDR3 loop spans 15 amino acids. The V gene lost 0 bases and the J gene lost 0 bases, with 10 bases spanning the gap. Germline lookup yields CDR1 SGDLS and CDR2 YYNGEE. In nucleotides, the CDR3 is TGTGCCAGCAGCGTAGGGGCGGGGAGCTCCTACGAGCAGTACTTC. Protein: CASSVGAGSSYEQYF.

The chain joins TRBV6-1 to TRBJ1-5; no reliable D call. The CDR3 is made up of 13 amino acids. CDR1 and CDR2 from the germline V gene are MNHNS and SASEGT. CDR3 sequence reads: CACSPPSNQPQHF. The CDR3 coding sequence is TGTGCTTGTTCCCCTCCTAGCAATCAGCCCCAGCATTTT.

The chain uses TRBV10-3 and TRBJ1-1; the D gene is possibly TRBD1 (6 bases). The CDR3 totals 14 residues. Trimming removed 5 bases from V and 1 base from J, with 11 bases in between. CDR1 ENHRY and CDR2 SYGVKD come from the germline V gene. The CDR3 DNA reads TGTGCCATCAGTCCGCAGGGGTCGAACACTGAAGCTTTCTTT. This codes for CAISPQGSNTEAFF.

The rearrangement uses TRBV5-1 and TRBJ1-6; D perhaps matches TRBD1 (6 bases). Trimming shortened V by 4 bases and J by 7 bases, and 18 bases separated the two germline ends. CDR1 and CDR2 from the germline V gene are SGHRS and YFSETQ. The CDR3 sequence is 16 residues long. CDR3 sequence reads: CASSPPGASVNSPLHF. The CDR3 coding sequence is TGCGCCAGCAGCCCCCCAGGGGCAAGCGTGAATTCACCCCTCCACTTT.

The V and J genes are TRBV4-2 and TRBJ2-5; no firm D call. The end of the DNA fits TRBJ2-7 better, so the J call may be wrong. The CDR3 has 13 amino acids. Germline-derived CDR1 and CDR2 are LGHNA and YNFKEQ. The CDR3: CASSQGLNYEQYF. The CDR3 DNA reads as TGTGCCAGCAGCCAAGGACTTAACTACGAGCAGTACTTC.

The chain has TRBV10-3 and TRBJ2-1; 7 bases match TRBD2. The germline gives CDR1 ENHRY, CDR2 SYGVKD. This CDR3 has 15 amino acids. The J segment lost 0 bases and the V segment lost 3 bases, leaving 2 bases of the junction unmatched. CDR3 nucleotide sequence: TGTGCCATCAGTGATGGCGGGGGCTCCTACAATGAGCAGTTCTTC. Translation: CAISDGGGSYNEQFF.

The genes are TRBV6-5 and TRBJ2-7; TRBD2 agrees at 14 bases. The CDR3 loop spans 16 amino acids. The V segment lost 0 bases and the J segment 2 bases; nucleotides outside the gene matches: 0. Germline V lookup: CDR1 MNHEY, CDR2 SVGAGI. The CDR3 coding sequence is TGTGCCAGCAGTTACTCGGGACTAGCGGGGGCCTACGAGCAGTACTTC. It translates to CASSYSGLAGAYEQYF.

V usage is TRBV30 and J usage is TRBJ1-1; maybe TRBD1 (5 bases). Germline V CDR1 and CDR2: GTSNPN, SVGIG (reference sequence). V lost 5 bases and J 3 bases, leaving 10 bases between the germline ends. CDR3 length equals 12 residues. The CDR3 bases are TGTGCCTGGGCCCGGGGGGACACTGAAGCTTTCTTT. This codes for CAWARGDTEAFF.

CDR3 coding DNA: TGTGCCAGTAGTATAGGGTCCGAGGGATCTAATTCACCCCTCCACTTT. Translating gives CASSIGSEGSNSPLHF. The rearrangement uses TRBV19 and TRBJ1-6; D remains ambiguous. CDR1 LNHDA and CDR2 SQIVND come from the germline V gene (reference sequence). CDR3 length equals 16 residues. Trimming left V 1 base short and J 6 bases short, with 13 bases between.

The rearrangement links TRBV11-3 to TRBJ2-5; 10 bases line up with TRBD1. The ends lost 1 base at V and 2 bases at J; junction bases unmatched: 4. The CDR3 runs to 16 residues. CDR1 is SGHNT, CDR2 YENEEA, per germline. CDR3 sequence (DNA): TGTGCCAGCAGCTTAGGGACAGGGGGAGGGCAAGAGACCCAGTACTTC. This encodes CASSLGTGGGQETQYF.

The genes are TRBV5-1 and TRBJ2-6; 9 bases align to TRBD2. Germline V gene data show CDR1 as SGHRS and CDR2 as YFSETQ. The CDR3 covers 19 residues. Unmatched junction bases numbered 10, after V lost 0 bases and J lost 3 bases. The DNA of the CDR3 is TGCGCCAGCAGCTTGGCCAAACTGGCGGGGGGGCGTGGGGCCAACGTCCTGACTTTC. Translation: CASSLAKLAGGRGANVLTF.